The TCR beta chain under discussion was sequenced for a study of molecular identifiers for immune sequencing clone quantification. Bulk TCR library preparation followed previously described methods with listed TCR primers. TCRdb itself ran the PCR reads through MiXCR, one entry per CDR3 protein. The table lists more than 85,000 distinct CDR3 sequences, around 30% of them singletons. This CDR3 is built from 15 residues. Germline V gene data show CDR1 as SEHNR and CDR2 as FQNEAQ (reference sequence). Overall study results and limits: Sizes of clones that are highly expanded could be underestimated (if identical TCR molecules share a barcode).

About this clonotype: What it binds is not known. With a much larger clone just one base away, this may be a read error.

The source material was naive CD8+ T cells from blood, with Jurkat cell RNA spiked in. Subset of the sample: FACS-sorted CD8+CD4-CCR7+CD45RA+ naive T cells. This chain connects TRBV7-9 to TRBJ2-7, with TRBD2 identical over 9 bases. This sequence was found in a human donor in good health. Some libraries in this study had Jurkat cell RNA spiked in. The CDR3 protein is CTSSLVPTSGYEQYF. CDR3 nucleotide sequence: TGTACCAGCAGCTTAGTCCCCACTAGCGGGTACGAGCAGTACTTC.